This T cell receptor (beta chain) was sequenced for a study of blood T cell repertoires in COVID-19. Overall study: Researchers got acute and convalescent COVID-19 samples from the United States, Italy and Spain.

This table comes from immunoSEQ multiplex PCR, and its TCRdb copy is limited to in-frame clones, with some not included. This table holds about 170,000 clones, 75% to 90% found once. The CDR3 is 13 residues long. Trimming took off 5 bases at V and 9 bases at J, with 13 bases between the two ends. Germline loops: CDR1 KGHDR, CDR2 SFDVKD. Sequenced input: peripheral blood. The clonotype comes from a human donor with acute or convalescent COVID-19. The donor label of this sample is uncertain. The chain uses TRBV24-1 and TRBJ2-1, with D possibly matching TRBD1 (6 bases). The chain's CDR3 is CATSVSGQLEQFF. Here the CDR3 DNA reads TGTGCCACCAGTGTCTCAGGACAGCTTGAGCAGTTCTTC.